These T cell receptor beta chains were read from a single sample in a study of cytomegalovirus exposure and HLA in healthy donors. The repertoire was sequenced with immunoSEQ multiplex PCR; TCRdb's copy has only in-frame clones and lacks some. The sample lists under 300,000 clones, approximately 91% occurring once. Sequenced sample: PBMCs. The source is a girl aged 2 to 10 in good health and CMV-seronegative. Each CDR3 is given with its conserved first and last residue.

TRBJ1-3 TRBV4-1 CASSRAAFFTGNTIYF
TRBJ1-3 TRBV10-2 CASSRAGDTGNTIYF
TRBJ1-2 TRBV9 CASTGSYRTKDGYTF
TRBJ2-5 TRBV10-3 CAIRAGKGETQYF
TRBJ1-5 TRBV28 CASGGGRLNQPQHF
TRBJ1-1 TRBV2 CASSGEISNTEAFF
TRBJ2-3 TRBV5-6 CASSSPLRESDTQYF
TRBJ2-7 TRBV19 CASSIAGGFPHF
TRBJ2-3 TRBV6-1 CASSLLSSTDTQYF
TRBJ2-4 TRBV15 CATSRGQSNIQYF
TRBJ1-2 TRBV19 CASKYGDYGYTF
TRBJ2-1 TRBV25-1 CASSTPSNEQFF
TRBJ1-2 TRBV5-8 CASSLTTGSNYGYTF
TRBJ2-5 TRBV5-5 CASSLEPGIETQYF
TRBJ2-3 TRBV5-6 CASSFVSQFTDTQYF
TRBJ2-7 TRBV18 CASSPGLPSYEQYF
TRBJ1-2 TRBV6-1 CASSEGRSYTF
TRBJ2-1 TRBV7-9 CADQPYSPGQEQFF
TRBJ1-4 TRBV29-1 CSVRQESNEKLFF
TRBJ1-1 TRBV28 CASSSPGDRGYNTEAFF
TRBJ2-7 TRBV19 CASSHRDRGFEEQYF
TRBJ2-3 TRBV10-2 CASSPPGKAQDTQYF
TRBJ1-4 TRBV7-6 CASSLAAGSTNEKLFF
TRBJ1-1 TRBV7-3 CASSPGGKNTEAFF
TRBJ1-2 TRBV11-2 CASSLRDRGLYTF